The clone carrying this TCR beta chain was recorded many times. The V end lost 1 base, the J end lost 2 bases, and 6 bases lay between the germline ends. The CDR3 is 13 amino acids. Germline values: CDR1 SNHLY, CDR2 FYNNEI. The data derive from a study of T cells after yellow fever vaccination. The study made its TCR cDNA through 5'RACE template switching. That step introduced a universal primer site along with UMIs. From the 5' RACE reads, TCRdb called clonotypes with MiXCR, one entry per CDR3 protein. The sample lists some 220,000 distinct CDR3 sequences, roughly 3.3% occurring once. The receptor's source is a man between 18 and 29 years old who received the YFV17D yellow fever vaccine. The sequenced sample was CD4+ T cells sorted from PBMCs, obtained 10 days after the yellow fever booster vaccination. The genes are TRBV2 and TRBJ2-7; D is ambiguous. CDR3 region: CASSEGQTYEQYV. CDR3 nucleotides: TGTGCCAGCAGTGAAGGTCAGACCTACGAGCAGTACGTC.